This entry is about one T cell receptor (beta chain). Its antigen is not identified. V lost 1 base and J lost 3, with 0 bases in between. The germline CDR1 and CDR2 sequences are SGHDT and YYEEEE. This CDR3 is built from 11 residues. TCRdb's table, derived via immunoSEQ multiplex PCR, lists solely in-frame clones and lacks some. The sample contains roughly 48,000 clones, about four fifths of which appear only once. This record comes from a study of OX40 agonist ivuxolimab in advanced cancers. Study background: Prior anti-PD-1, anti-PD-L1 or anti-CTLA-4 therapy did not bar entry, and approximately 40% had some.

Study-level points and caveats: A proportion of nonresponders additionally exhibited low normalized T-cell clonal expansion. CD8+ T cells were the subset that, on average, had more expanded clones than CD4+.

This clonotype originated in an adult with an advanced solid tumor such as melanoma, head and neck, liver or kidney cancer. The V and J genes are TRBV5-6 and TRBJ2-3, with D unresolved. The specimen comprised CD4+ or CD8+ T cells sorted from blood, sampled in a trial of the OX40 agonist ivuxolimab. As DNA, the CDR3 is TGTGCCAGCAGCTTGACAGATACGCAGTATTTT. Protein sequence: CASSLTDTQYF.